The rows below give T cell receptor beta chains drawn from one sample of a study of beta chain features in type 1 diabetes. The assay was immunoSEQ multiplex PCR, and TCRdb's table has in-frame clones only and misses some. This table has a few hundred thousand clones, 10% to 15% appearing once. The sequenced sample was naive CD4+ T cells from blood. These receptors all stem from a woman aged 18-35 years with type 1 diabetes. Each CDR3 is given with its conserved first and last residue. Each record gives: V gene, D gene, J gene, clone size, CDR3 protein, CDR3 DNA. A D gene is named only where the DNA matches it firmly. Size is stated for part of the rows, as once, few or many counts, or as a class when the clone is expanded.

v_call: TRBV18
d_call: -
j_call: TRBJ2-7
clone_size: -
cdr3_aa: CASSSSGLASYEQYF
cdr3_nt: TGTGCCAGCTCCTCCTCGGGACTTGCCTCCTACGAGCAGTACTTC

v_call: TRBV2
d_call: -
j_call: TRBJ1-5
clone_size: -
cdr3_aa: CASRTRVGQPQHF
cdr3_nt: TGTGCCAGCAGGACCAGGGTCGGCCAGCCCCAGCATTTT

v_call: TRBV28
d_call: -
j_call: TRBJ2-1
clone_size: few
cdr3_aa: CASSSSPSPRGEQFF
cdr3_nt: TGTGCCAGCAGTTCATCCCCGTCGCCTAGGGGTGAGCAGTTCTTC

v_call: TRBV7-9
d_call: -
j_call: TRBJ2-1
clone_size: few
cdr3_aa: CASSLGGEIGNEQFF
cdr3_nt: TGTGCCAGCAGCTTAGGGGGGGAAATTGGGAATGAGCAGTTCTTC

v_call: TRBV7-9
d_call: TRBD1
j_call: TRBJ1-4
clone_size: few
cdr3_aa: CASRSRDSNEKLFF
cdr3_nt: TGTGCCAGCAGGTCCCGGGACAGCAATGAAAAACTGTTTTTT

v_call: TRBV7-2
d_call: TRBD2
j_call: TRBJ2-3
clone_size: -
cdr3_aa: CASSWGGGRTDTQYF
cdr3_nt: TGTGCCAGCAGCTGGGGCGGGGGTCGAACAGATACGCAGTATTTT

v_call: TRBV7-8
d_call: TRBD2
j_call: TRBJ2-1
clone_size: few
cdr3_aa: CAVVAGGGNEQFF
cdr3_nt: TGTGCCGTCGTAGCGGGAGGAGGCAATGAGCAGTTCTTC

v_call: TRBV7-2
d_call: -
j_call: TRBJ2-1
clone_size: few
cdr3_aa: CASSLYAGPNEQFF
cdr3_nt: TGTGCCAGCAGCTTATACGCTGGCCCCAATGAGCAGTTCTTC

v_call: TRBV7-8
d_call: -
j_call: TRBJ1-5
clone_size: few
cdr3_aa: CASSSRQTNQPQHF
cdr3_nt: TGTGCCAGCAGCTCCCGACAGACAAATCAGCCCCAGCATTTT

v_call: TRBV4-2
d_call: TRBD2
j_call: TRBJ2-1
clone_size: few
cdr3_aa: CASSPRLGAGGYNEQFF
cdr3_nt: TGTGCCAGCAGTCCCCGCCTCGGAGCGGGAGGATACAATGAGCAGTTCTTC

v_call: TRBV28
d_call: -
j_call: TRBJ2-3
clone_size: few
cdr3_aa: CASSLETITYTQYF
cdr3_nt: TGTGCCAGCAGTTTGGAGACTATAACCTATACGCAGTATTTT

v_call: TRBV9
d_call: -
j_call: TRBJ2-7
clone_size: -
cdr3_aa: CASSVGRGHSYEQYF
cdr3_nt: TGTGCCAGCAGCGTAGGGCGGGGCCACTCCTACGAGCAGTACTTC

v_call: TRBV7-9
d_call: -
j_call: TRBJ2-7
clone_size: -
cdr3_aa: CASSPVGSSAYEQYF
cdr3_nt: TGTGCCAGCAGCCCGGTGGGTAGCAGCGCCTACGAGCAGTACTTC

v_call: TRBV5-1
d_call: -
j_call: TRBJ2-5
clone_size: few
cdr3_aa: CASRDSSETQYF
cdr3_nt: TGCGCCAGCCGGGACTCCTCAGAGACCCAGTACTTC

v_call: TRBV5-1
d_call: -
j_call: TRBJ2-6
clone_size: few
cdr3_aa: CASGRGSGANVLTF
cdr3_nt: TGCGCCAGCGGAAGGGGATCTGGGGCCAACGTCCTGACTTTC

v_call: TRBV28
d_call: TRBD1
j_call: TRBJ1-2
clone_size: few
cdr3_aa: CASRLHRDRNSYGYTF
cdr3_nt: TGTGCCAGCAGGCTTCACCGGGACAGGAATAGCTATGGCTACACCTTC

v_call: TRBV11-2
d_call: -
j_call: TRBJ1-1
clone_size: few
cdr3_aa: CASSERQVAEAFF
cdr3_nt: TGTGCCAGCAGCGAAAGACAGGTGGCTGAAGCTTTCTTT

v_call: TRBV19
d_call: -
j_call: TRBJ1-2
clone_size: -
cdr3_aa: CASRPTGRSNYGYTF
cdr3_nt: TGTGCCAGTAGACCGACAGGCCGCTCTAACTATGGCTACACCTTC

v_call: TRBV10-3
d_call: -
j_call: TRBJ2-7
clone_size: -
cdr3_aa: CAISGGSNSYEQYF
cdr3_nt: TGTGCCATCAGTGGAGGGTCCAACTCCTACGAGCAGTACTTC

v_call: TRBV4-2
d_call: TRBD2
j_call: TRBJ2-5
clone_size: -
cdr3_aa: CASSQLGLAGSETQYF
cdr3_nt: TGTGCCAGCAGCCAATTGGGACTAGCGGGATCAGAGACCCAGTACTTC

v_call: TRBV9
d_call: -
j_call: TRBJ2-3
clone_size: -
cdr3_aa: CASSDYVVAAPLDTQYF
cdr3_nt: TGTGCCAGCAGCGACTACGTGGTAGCGGCACCCCTAGATACGCAGTATTTT

v_call: TRBV28
d_call: -
j_call: TRBJ2-1
clone_size: few
cdr3_aa: CASTTGPGLQFF
cdr3_nt: TGTGCCAGCACCACGGGGCCGGGACTGCAGTTCTTC

v_call: TRBV7-8
d_call: -
j_call: TRBJ2-7
clone_size: few
cdr3_aa: CASSSRDTLPQYF
cdr3_nt: TGTGCCAGCAGCAGCCGGGACACCCTCCCGCAGTACTTC

v_call: TRBV29-1
d_call: TRBD1
j_call: TRBJ2-3
clone_size: few
cdr3_aa: CSVARTGDTQYF
cdr3_nt: TGCAGCGTTGCCCGGACAGGTGATACGCAGTATTTT

v_call: TRBV7-9
d_call: -
j_call: TRBJ2-5
clone_size: -
cdr3_aa: CASSPPTQETQYF
cdr3_nt: TGTGCCAGCAGCCCGCCTACCCAAGAGACCCAGTACTTC

v_call: TRBV7-9
d_call: TRBD1
j_call: TRBJ2-7
clone_size: -
cdr3_aa: CASRGQGTPYEQYF
cdr3_nt: TGTGCCAGCAGAGGACAGGGGACACCCTACGAGCAGTACTTC

v_call: TRBV5-1
d_call: TRBD1
j_call: TRBJ2-4
clone_size: -
cdr3_aa: CASSWHTDRVWYF
cdr3_nt: TGCGCCAGCAGCTGGCACACGGACAGGGTTTGGTACTTC

v_call: TRBV7-8
d_call: TRBD1
j_call: TRBJ1-1
clone_size: -
cdr3_aa: CASGQASPEAFF
cdr3_nt: TGTGCCAGTGGACAGGCCTCGCCTGAAGCTTTCTTT

v_call: TRBV4-3
d_call: TRBD1
j_call: TRBJ2-5
clone_size: -
cdr3_aa: CASSQGDRDQETQYF
cdr3_nt: TGCGCCAGCAGCCAAGGGGACAGGGACCAAGAGACCCAGTACTTC

v_call: TRBV29-1
d_call: -
j_call: TRBJ1-2
clone_size: few
cdr3_aa: CSAEDRGKNGYTF
cdr3_nt: TGCAGCGCAGAGGATAGGGGGAAAAATGGCTACACCTTC

v_call: TRBV7-9
d_call: TRBD1
j_call: TRBJ1-5
clone_size: -
cdr3_aa: CASSSQTGINQPQHF
cdr3_nt: TGTGCCAGCAGCTCACAGACAGGGATCAATCAGCCCCAGCATTTT

v_call: TRBV7-8
d_call: -
j_call: TRBJ2-3
clone_size: few
cdr3_aa: CSTENTDTQYF
cdr3_nt: TGCTCCACGGAGAACACAGATACGCAGTATTTT

v_call: TRBV28
d_call: TRBD2
j_call: TRBJ2-7
clone_size: -
cdr3_aa: CASKGGYEQYF
cdr3_nt: TGTGCCAGCAAGGGAGGGTACGAGCAGTACTTC

v_call: TRBV9
d_call: -
j_call: TRBJ2-7
clone_size: few
cdr3_aa: CASSGRVWGEQYF
cdr3_nt: TGTGCCAGCAGCGGGAGGGTTTGGGGGGAGCAGTACTTC

v_call: TRBV7-9
d_call: TRBD2
j_call: TRBJ2-1
clone_size: few
cdr3_aa: CASSLIGGGDGGEQFF
cdr3_nt: TGTGCCAGCAGCTTAATCGGCGGGGGGGATGGTGGTGAGCAGTTCTTC

v_call: TRBV7-9
d_call: TRBD2
j_call: TRBJ2-1
clone_size: few
cdr3_aa: CASSPPPRGVYNEQFF
cdr3_nt: TGTGCCAGCAGCCCCCCTCCGCGGGGGGTCTACAATGAGCAGTTCTTC

v_call: TRBV7-2
d_call: -
j_call: TRBJ2-6
clone_size: few
cdr3_aa: CASTFPGSGANVLTF
cdr3_nt: TGTGCCAGCACCTTCCCCGGCTCTGGGGCCAACGTCCTGACTTTC